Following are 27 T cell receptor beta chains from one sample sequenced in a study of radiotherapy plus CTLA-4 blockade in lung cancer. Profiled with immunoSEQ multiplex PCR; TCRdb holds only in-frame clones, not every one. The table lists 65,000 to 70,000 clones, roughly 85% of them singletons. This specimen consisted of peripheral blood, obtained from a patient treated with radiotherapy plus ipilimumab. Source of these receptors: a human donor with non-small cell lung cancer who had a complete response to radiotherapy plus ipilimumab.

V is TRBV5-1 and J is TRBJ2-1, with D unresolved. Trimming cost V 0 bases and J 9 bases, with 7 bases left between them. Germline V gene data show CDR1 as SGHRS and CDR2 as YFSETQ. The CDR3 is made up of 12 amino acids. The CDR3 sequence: CASSLGSTEQFF. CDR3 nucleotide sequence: TGCGCCAGCAGCTTGGGATCCACTGAGCAGTTCTTC.

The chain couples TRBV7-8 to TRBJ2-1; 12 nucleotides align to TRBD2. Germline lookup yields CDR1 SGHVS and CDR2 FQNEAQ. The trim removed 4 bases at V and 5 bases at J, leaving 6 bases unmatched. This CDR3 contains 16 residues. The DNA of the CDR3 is TGTGCCAGCAGCTCGAAGGGACTAGCGGGCCACAATGAGCAGTTCTTC. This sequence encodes CASSSKGLAGHNEQFF.

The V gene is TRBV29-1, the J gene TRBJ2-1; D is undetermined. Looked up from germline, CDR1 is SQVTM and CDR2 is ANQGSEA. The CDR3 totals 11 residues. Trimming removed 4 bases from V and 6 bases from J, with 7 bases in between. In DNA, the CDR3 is TGCAGCGTTGCCAGGATCAATGAGCAGTTCTTC. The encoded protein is CSVARINEQFF.

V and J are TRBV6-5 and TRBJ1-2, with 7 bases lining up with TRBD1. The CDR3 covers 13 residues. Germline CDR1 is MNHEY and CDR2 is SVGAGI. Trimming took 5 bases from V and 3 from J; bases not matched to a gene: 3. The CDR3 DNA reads TGTGCCAGCAGTATAGACAGGGACTATGGCTACACCTTC. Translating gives CASSIDRDYGYTF.

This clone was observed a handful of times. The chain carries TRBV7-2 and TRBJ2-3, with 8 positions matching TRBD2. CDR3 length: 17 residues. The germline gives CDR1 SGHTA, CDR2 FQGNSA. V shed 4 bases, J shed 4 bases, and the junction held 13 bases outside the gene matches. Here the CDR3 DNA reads TGTGCCAGCAGCTCAGGACTAGCTTCCCCTGGGGCAGATACGCAGTATTTT. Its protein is CASSSGLASPGADTQYF.

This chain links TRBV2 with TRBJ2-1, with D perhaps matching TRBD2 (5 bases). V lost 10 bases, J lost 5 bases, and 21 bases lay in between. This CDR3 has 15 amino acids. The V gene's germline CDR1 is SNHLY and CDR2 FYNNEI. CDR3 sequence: CAISQVEVRNNEQFF. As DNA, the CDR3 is TGTGCCATCTCTCAGGTGGAGGTTCGCAACAATGAGCAGTTCTTC.

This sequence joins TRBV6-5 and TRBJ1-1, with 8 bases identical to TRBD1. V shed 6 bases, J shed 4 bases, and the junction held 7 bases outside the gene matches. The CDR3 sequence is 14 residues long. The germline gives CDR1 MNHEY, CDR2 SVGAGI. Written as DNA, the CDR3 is TGTGCCAGCAGAGCTGGACAGGGAGGCACTGAAGCTTTCTTT. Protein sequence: CASRAGQGGTEAFF.

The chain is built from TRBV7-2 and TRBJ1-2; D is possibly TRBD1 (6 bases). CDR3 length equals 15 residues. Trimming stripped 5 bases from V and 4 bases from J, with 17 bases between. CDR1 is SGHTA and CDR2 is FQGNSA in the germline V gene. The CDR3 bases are TGTGCCAGCAGCCCCAGCGAGGGGGTGGGCTATGGCTACACCTTC. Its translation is CASSPSEGVGYGYTF.

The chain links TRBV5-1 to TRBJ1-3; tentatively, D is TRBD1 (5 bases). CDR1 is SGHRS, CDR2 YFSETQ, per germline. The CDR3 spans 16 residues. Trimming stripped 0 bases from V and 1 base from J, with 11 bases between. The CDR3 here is CASSLGGSPSGNTIYF. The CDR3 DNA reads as TGCGCCAGCAGCTTGGGGGGGAGTCCGTCTGGAAACACCATATATTTT.

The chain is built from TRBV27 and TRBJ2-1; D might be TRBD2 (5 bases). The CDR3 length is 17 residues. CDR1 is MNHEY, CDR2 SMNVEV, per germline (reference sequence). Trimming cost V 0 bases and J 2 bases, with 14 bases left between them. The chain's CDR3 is CASSLSISGPTYNEQFF. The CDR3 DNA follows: TGTGCCAGCAGTTTATCGATAAGCGGACCTACCTACAATGAGCAGTTCTTC.

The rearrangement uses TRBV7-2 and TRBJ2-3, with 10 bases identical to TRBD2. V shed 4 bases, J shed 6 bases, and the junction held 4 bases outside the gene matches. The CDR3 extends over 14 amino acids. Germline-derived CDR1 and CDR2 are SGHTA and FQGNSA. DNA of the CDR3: TGTGCCAGCAGCTCACGGACTAGCGGTGATACGCAGTATTTT. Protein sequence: CASSSRTSGDTQYF.

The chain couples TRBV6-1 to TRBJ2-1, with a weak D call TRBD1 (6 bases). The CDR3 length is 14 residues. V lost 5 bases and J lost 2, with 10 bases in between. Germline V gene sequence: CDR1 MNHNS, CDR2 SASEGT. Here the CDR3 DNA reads TGTGCCAGCAGTCTCCGGACAGCCTACAATGAGCAGTTCTTC. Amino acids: CASSLRTAYNEQFF.

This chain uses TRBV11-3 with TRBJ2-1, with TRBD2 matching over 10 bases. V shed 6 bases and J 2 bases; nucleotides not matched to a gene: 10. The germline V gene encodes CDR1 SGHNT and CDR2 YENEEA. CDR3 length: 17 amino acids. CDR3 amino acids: CASSPSGAGGPYNEQFF. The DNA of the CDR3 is TGTGCCAGCAGTCCTTCAGGAGCGGGAGGGCCCTACAATGAGCAGTTCTTC. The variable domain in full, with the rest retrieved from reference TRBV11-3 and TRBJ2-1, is EAGVVQSPRYKIIEKKQPVAFWCNPISGHNTLYWYLQNLGQGPELLIRYENEEAVDDSQLPKDRFSAERLKGVDSTLKIQPAELGDSAVYLCASSPSGAGGPYNEQFFGPGTRLTVL.

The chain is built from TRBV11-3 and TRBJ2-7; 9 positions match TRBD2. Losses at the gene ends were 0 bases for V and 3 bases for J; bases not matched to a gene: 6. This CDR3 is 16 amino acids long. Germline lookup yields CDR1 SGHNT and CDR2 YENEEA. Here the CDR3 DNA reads TGTGCCAGCAGCTTAGAGCGGGGGGGCGGGAGCTACGAGCAGTACGTC. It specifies CASSLERGGGSYEQYV.

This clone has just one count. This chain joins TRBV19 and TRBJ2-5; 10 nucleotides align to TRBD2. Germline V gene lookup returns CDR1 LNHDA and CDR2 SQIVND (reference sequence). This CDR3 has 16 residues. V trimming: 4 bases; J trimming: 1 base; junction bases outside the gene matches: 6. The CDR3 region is CASSTRLAGFQETQYF. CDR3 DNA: TGTGCCAGTAGTACCCGACTAGCGGGCTTCCAAGAGACCCAGTACTTC.

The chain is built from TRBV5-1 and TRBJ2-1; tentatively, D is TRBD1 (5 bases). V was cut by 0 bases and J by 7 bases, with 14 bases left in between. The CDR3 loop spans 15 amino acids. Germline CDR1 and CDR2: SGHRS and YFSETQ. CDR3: CASSLAAGPGNEQFF. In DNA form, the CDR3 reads TGCGCCAGCAGCTTGGCGGCAGGGCCTGGGAATGAGCAGTTCTTC.

The CDR3 region has the DNA TGTGCCAGCAGTGAAAGACTAGCGGGAGTGGGTTACAATGAGCAGTTCTTC. Amino acid sequence: CASSERLAGVGYNEQFF. V and J are TRBV6-1 and TRBJ2-1; TRBD2 aligns across 12 bases. CDR3 length equals 17 residues. V lost 2 bases, J lost 4 bases, and 6 bases stayed unmatched. Germline CDR1 is MNHNS and CDR2 is SASEGT.

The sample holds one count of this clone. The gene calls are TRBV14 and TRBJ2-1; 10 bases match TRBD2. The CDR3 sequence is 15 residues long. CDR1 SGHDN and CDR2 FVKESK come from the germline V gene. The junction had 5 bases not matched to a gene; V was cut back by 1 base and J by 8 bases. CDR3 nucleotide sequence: TGTGCCAGCAGCCAAGCGGGAGCGGGGGGGGATGAGCAGTTCTTC. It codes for CASSQAGAGGDEQFF. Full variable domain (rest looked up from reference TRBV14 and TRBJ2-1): EAGVTQFPSHSVIEKGQTVTLRCDPISGHDNLYWYRRVMGKEIKFLLHFVKESKQDESGMPNNRFLAERTGGTYSTLKVQPAELEDSGVYFCASSQAGAGGDEQFFGPGTRLTVL.

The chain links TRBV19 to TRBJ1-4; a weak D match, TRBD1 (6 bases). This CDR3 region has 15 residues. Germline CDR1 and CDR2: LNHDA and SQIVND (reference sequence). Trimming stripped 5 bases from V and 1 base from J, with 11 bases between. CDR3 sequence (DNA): TGTGCCAGTAGTCGGGGGCAGAGAACTAATGAAAAACTGTTTTTT. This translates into CASSRGQRTNEKLFF.

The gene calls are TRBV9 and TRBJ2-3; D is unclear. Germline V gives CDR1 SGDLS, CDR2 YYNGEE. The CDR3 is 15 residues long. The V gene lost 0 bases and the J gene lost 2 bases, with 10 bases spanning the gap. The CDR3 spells CASSVALFYTDTQYF. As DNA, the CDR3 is TGTGCCAGCAGCGTAGCCCTGTTTTACACAGATACGCAGTATTTT.

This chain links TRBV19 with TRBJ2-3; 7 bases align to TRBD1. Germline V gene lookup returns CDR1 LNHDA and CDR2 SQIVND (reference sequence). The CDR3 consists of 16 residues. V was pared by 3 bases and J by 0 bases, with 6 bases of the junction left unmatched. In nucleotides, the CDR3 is TGTGCCAGTAGTATTAAAGGACAGGCTAGCACAGATACGCAGTATTTT. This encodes CASSIKGQASTDTQYF.

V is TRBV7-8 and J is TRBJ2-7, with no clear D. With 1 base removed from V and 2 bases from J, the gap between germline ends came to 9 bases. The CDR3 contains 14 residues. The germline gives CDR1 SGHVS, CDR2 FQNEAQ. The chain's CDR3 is CASSLGPGPYEQYV. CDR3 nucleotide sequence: TGTGCCAGCAGCTTAGGCCCGGGTCCCTACGAGCAGTACGTC.

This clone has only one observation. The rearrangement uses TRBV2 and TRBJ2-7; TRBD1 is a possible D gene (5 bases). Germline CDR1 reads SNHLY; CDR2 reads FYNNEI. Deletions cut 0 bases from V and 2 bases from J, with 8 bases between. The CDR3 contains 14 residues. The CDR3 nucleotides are TGTGCCAGCAGTGAAGCCTCAGGGACCTACGAGCAGTACTTC. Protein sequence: CASSEASGTYEQYF.

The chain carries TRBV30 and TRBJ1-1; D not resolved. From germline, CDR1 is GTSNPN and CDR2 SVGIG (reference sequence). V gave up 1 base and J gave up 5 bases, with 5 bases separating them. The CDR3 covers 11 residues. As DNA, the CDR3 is TGTGCCTGGAGTGCAAAAACTGAAGCTTTCTTT. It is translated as CAWSAKTEAFF.

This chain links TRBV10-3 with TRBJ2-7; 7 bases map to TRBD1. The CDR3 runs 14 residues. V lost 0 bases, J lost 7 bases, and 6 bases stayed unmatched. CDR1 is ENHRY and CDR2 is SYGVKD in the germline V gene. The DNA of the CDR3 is TGTGCCATCAGTGAGTCGACTCAGACAGGGGAGCAGTACTTC. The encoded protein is CAISESTQTGEQYF.

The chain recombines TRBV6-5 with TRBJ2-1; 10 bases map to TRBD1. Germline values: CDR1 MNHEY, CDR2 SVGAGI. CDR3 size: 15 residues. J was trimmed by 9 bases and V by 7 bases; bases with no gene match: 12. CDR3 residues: CASTPRGQGLGEQFF. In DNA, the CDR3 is TGTGCCAGCACTCCTCGGGGACAGGGGTTGGGTGAGCAGTTCTTC.

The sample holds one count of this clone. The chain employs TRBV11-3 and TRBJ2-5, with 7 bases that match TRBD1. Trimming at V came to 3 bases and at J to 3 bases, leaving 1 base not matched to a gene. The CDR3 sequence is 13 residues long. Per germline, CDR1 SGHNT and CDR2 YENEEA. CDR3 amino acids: CASSLGQKETQYF. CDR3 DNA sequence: TGTGCCAGCAGCTTGGGACAGAAAGAGACCCAGTACTTC.